The sequence of this T cell receptor (beta chain) was determined in a study of cytomegalovirus exposure and HLA in healthy donors. Regarding the study as a whole: Clonal expansion was found to be greater in HLA-associated TCR beta chains than in equally common others in a later analysis. Most CMV-associated TCR beta chains appeared HLA-restricted in a later analysis.

PCR involved 60 Vbeta and 13 Jbeta primers. Profiling relied on immunoSEQ multiplex PCR, and the TCRdb table lists in-frame clones only, not all of them. The sample has under 200,000 clones, roughly 83% seen once; the top ten hold around 0.37%. Concerning this clone: Its antigen is unknown.

Specimen: PBMCs. This clonotype originated in a boy aged 2-9 years in good health and CMV-seronegative.

CDR3 DNA: TGTGCCAGCAGTTTTACAGCCCACTATGGCTACACCTTC. This translates into CASSFTAHYGYTF. The chain links TRBV28 to TRBJ1-2; D is unclear. The germline V gene has CDR1 MDHEN and CDR2 SYDVKM. CDR3 length: 13 residues. V lost 3 bases and J lost 3, with 8 bases in between.